The rows below give T cell receptor beta chains drawn from one sample of a study of shared T cell receptors in the human thymus. Sequencing used immunoSEQ multiplex PCR; TCRdb keeps in-frame clones, though not all of them. The sample has over 650,000 clones, over 75% seen once; the top ten hold more than 0.009%. The sample was also reused in another study, on human thymus T cells.

Material: thymocytes. Every receptor here comes from a boy under two years old with a congenital heart defect. Both conserved end residues are part of each CDR3. Fields, in order: J gene, clone size, D gene, V gene, CDR3 protein, CDR3 DNA. The D gene is left open where the match is weak. Only part of the rows carry a size: once, few, many, or a class if the clone is expanded.

TRBJ2-1,-,TRBD2,TRBV25-1,CASSERAGEQFF,TGTGCCAGCAGTGAACGAGCGGGGGAGCAGTTCTTC
TRBJ2-5,-,-,TRBV5-4,CASSLSRQGKETQYF,TGTGCCAGCAGCCTCTCTAGGCAGGGAAAGGAGACCCAGTACTTC
TRBJ1-2,-,-,TRBV5-5,CASSPATTVRDYGYTF,TGTGCCAGCAGCCCAGCTACGACAGTTCGGGACTATGGCTACACCTTC
TRBJ2-6,-,-,TRBV10-3,CAISSGTTYSGANVLTF,TGTGCCATCAGTTCCGGGACAACCTACTCTGGGGCCAACGTCCTGACTTTC
TRBJ2-1,-,-,TRBV5-1,CASSYDRQRYNEQFF,TGCGCCAGCAGCTACGACAGGCAACGCTACAATGAGCAGTTCTTC
TRBJ1-5,-,-,TRBV5-8,CASSHYVSTHNQPQHF,TGTGCCAGCAGCCATTACGTTAGCACACATAATCAGCCCCAGCATTTT
TRBJ2-7,-,TRBD2,TRBV7-2,CASSLVGGLAPYEQYF,TGTGCCAGCAGCTTAGTGGGGGGACTAGCGCCCTACGAGCAGTACTTC
TRBJ2-7,-,TRBD1,TRBV28,CASRYDRGLSWEQYF,TGTGCCAGCAGATACGACAGGGGATTATCGTGGGAGCAGTACTTC
TRBJ2-5,-,TRBD1,TRBV18,CASSMTGPLVSETQYF,TGTGCCAGCAGTATGACAGGGCCCCTGGTGTCGGAGACCCAGTACTTC
TRBJ2-7,-,-,TRBV19,CASSMDRYTYEQYF,TGTGCCAGTAGTATGGACAGATACACCTACGAGCAGTACTTC
TRBJ1-4,-,-,TRBV18,CASSLHREAREKLFF,TGTGCCAGCTCACTTCACAGGGAAGCGAGGGAAAAACTGTTTTTT
TRBJ2-1,-,TRBD2,TRBV7-3,CASSLIQRGEQFF,TGTGCCAGCAGCTTAATCCAGCGGGGGGAGCAGTTCTTC
TRBJ2-7,-,TRBD1,TRBV27,CASSTGTGAYEQYF,TGTGCCAGCAGCACCGGGACAGGGGCCTACGAGCAGTACTTC
TRBJ2-7,-,TRBD1,TRBV9,CASSKGQDPYEQYF,TGTGCCAGCAGCAAGGGACAGGACCCTTACGAGCAGTACTTC
TRBJ1-5,-,-,TRBV27,CASSFRGPWPQHF,TGTGCCAGCAGTTTCCGGGGTCCGTGGCCCCAGCATTTT
TRBJ2-5,-,-,TRBV15,CATSRDQGLFETQYF,TGTGCCACCAGCAGAGATCAGGGGCTGTTCGAGACCCAGTACTTC
TRBJ1-1,-,TRBD1,TRBV14,CASSQDGRKMIQGAEAFF,TGTGCCAGCAGCCAAGATGGCAGGAAGATGATACAGGGGGCTGAAGCTTTCTTT
TRBJ2-1,-,TRBD2,TRBV7-2,CASSPSGSYNEQFF,TGTGCCAGCAGCCCTAGCGGGTCCTACAATGAGCAGTTCTTC
TRBJ1-2,-,TRBD1,TRBV30,CAWSASLRGHYGYTF,TGTGCCTGGAGCGCAAGCTTGAGGGGGCACTATGGCTACACCTTC
TRBJ1-5,once,-,TRBV7-2,CASSLGGRVRQPQHF,TGTGCCAGCAGCTTAGGTGGCAGGGTTAGGCAGCCCCAGCATTTT
TRBJ2-2,-,-,TRBV4-1,CATATTEANTGELFF,TGCGCCACTGCCACAACAGAAGCGAACACCGGGGAGCTGTTTTTT
TRBJ2-1,-,TRBD2,TRBV5-1,CASSITSASSYNEQFF,TGCGCCAGCAGCATTACTAGCGCCAGCTCCTACAATGAGCAGTTCTTC